These 18 T cell receptor beta chains came from one sample sequenced in a study of cytomegalovirus exposure and HLA in healthy donors. PCR involved 60 Vbeta and 13 Jbeta primers. The protocol was immunoSEQ multiplex PCR, while the TCRdb copy is restricted to in-frame clones and leaves out a portion. In the table there are about 100,000 clones, roughly 83% of which are singletons. Sequencing was performed on PBMCs. These receptors were collected from a female donor in good health and CMV-seropositive.

The chain carries TRBV6-6 and TRBJ2-7, with D perhaps TRBD1 (5 bases). Germline-derived CDR1 and CDR2 are MNHNY and SVGAGI (reference sequence). The CDR3 is 15 amino acids. Trimming pared 2 bases from V and 0 bases from J, leaving 11 bases between. CDR3 protein: CASSYRDRASYEQYF. Here the CDR3 DNA reads TGTGCCAGCAGTTACCGCGACAGAGCCTCCTACGAGCAGTACTTC.

This clone was counted only a few times. The CDR3 nucleotides read TGTGCCAGCAGTTTAGGGGCTCCGAGACCCAAAAACATTCAGTACTTC. Its protein is CASSLGAPRPKNIQYF. The chain has TRBV27 and TRBJ2-4; tentatively, D is TRBD1 (5 bases). Germline CDR1 is MNHEY and CDR2 is SMNVEV (reference sequence). Trimming left V 2 bases short and J 2 bases short, with 13 bases between. This CDR3 has 16 amino acids.

Points on this clone: Its ends do not fully match the called genes, so a read error is possible. V and J are TRBV9 and TRBJ1-2; 9 positions agree with TRBD1. The V gene's germline CDR1 is SGDLS and CDR2 YYNGEE. The CDR3 is made up of 15 amino acids. The CDR3 protein is CSSSGRGQGRYGYTF. The CDR3 DNA reads as TGTTCCAGCAGCGGTCGGGGACAGGGAAGATATGGCTACACCTTC.

The CDR3 protein is CASSVAGGPLYF. The CDR3 DNA is TGTGCCAGTAGTGTAGCGGGGGGGCCCTTGTATTTT. The gene calls are TRBV19 and TRBJ2-3; TRBD2 aligns across 11 bases. V lost 5 bases to trimming and J lost 14 bases; unmatched junction nucleotides: 6. The CDR3 extends over 12 amino acids. Germline V gene sequence: CDR1 LNHDA, CDR2 SQIVND (reference sequence).

The chain links TRBV30 to TRBJ2-3; TRBD1 aligns across 8 bases. The V and J ends lost 0 bases and 2 bases, in that order; junction bases with no gene match: 7. CDR1 is GTSNPN, CDR2 SVGIG, per germline (reference sequence). This CDR3 is built from 16 residues. This CDR3 is CAWSVVGQGVTDTQYF. CDR3 DNA sequence: TGTGCCTGGAGTGTAGTAGGACAGGGAGTCACAGATACGCAGTATTTT.

The chain has TRBV6-5 and TRBJ2-5; D may be TRBD1 (5 bases). This CDR3 has 13 amino acids. V lost 6 bases and J lost 7, with 15 bases in between. Per germline, CDR1 MNHEY and CDR2 SVGAGI. The CDR3 loop is CASRPRQGGTQYF. CDR3 sequence (DNA): TGTGCCAGCAGGCCAAGGCAGGGCGGGACCCAGTACTTC.

The CDR3 protein is CASSTSGPYNEQFF. The CDR3 region has the DNA TGTGCCAGTTCGACTAGCGGGCCTTACAATGAGCAGTTCTTC. The rearrangement joins TRBV19 to TRBJ2-1; 10 bases fit TRBD2. Germline V gene sequence: CDR1 LNHDA, CDR2 SQIVND (reference sequence). The CDR3 spans 14 residues. J gave up 4 bases and V 8 bases, and 5 bases lay outside the gene matches.

Only one count was recorded for this clone. The chain combines TRBV11-2 with TRBJ2-5; TRBD2 matches 8 bases. The CDR3 has 17 amino acids. Germline V lookup: CDR1 SGHAT, CDR2 FQNNGV. Losses at the gene ends were 0 bases for V and 5 bases for J; bases not matched to a gene: 11. CDR3 in amino acids: CASSLDSRGAGGETQYF. In DNA, the CDR3 is TGTGCCAGCAGCTTAGATTCGCGGGGGGCGGGTGGGGAGACCCAGTACTTC.

This clone was picked up a small number of times. V is TRBV5-4 and J is TRBJ2-3, with TRBD2 as a possible D gene (6 bases). In germline, CDR1 is SGHNT, CDR2 YYREEE (reference sequence). Trimming took 2 bases from V and 1 from J, leaving 11 bases between them. The CDR3 extends over 15 amino acids. CDR3 in DNA: TGTGCCAGCAGCTTTCAAGGAGGGGGCACAGATACGCAGTATTTT. Protein: CASSFQGGGTDTQYF.

There are a few counts of this clone. The chain uses TRBV7-2 and TRBJ1-5, with D maybe TRBD1 (5 bases). The germline V gene encodes CDR1 SGHTA and CDR2 FQGNSA. Trimming shortened V by 5 bases and J by 0 bases, and 8 bases separated the two germline ends. This CDR3 has 14 residues. The CDR3 reads CASSHRSSNQPQHF. For the CDR3, the DNA is TGTGCCAGCAGCCACAGGTCTAGCAATCAGCCCCAGCATTTT.

The gene calls are TRBV6-5 and TRBJ1-2; 10 bases agree with TRBD1. The CDR3 spans 14 residues. From germline, CDR1 is MNHEY and CDR2 SVGAGI. V was clipped by 5 bases and J by 4 bases; unmatched bases: 4. The CDR3 coding sequence is TGTGCCAGCAGTAGTCGGGACAGGGGCTATGGCTACACCTTC. This encodes CASSSRDRGYGYTF.

This rearrangement joins TRBV7-8 to TRBJ1-4; a possible D gene is TRBD1 (6 bases). Germline-derived CDR1 and CDR2 are SGHVS and FQNEAQ. The CDR3 has 14 amino acids. V shed 5 bases and J shed 4 bases, with 11 bases lying between them. CDR3 DNA sequence: TGTGCCAGCAGCCCGGGACAAATTAATGAAAAACTGTTTTTT. Amino acids: CASSPGQINEKLFF.

This clone came up a few times. The rearrangement joins TRBV7-2 to TRBJ1-2, with TRBD1 identical over 9 bases. The V gene's germline CDR1 is SGHTA and CDR2 FQGNSA. Trimming removed 5 bases from V and 8 bases from J; junction bases left unmatched: 6. The CDR3 loop spans 13 amino acids. The CDR3, as DNA: TGTGCCAGCAGCCCCGGGACAGGGAACGGCTACACCTTC. Protein sequence: CASSPGTGNGYTF.

The CDR3 region is CASSSPETYEQYF. CDR3 in DNA: TGTGCCAGCAGCTCCCCCGAGACCTACGAGCAGTACTTC. The chain uses TRBV11-2 and TRBJ2-7; D unresolved. Germline CDR1 reads SGHAT; CDR2 reads FQNNGV. V was shortened by 4 bases and J by 2 bases, with 9 bases between the two germline ends. The CDR3 spans 13 residues.

V is TRBV5-1 and J is TRBJ2-7; TRBD2 might be the D (7 bases). Trimming removed 1 base at V and 6 bases at J, with 20 bases between. Germline V gene sequence: CDR1 SGHRS, CDR2 YFSETQ. The CDR3 totals 16 residues. In DNA form, the CDR3 reads TGCGCCAGCAGCTTGCTCCATGGGGGGGCGCTTAGCGAGCAGTACTTC. Its protein is CASSLLHGGALSEQYF.

The chain links TRBV7-2 to TRBJ2-5; 8 bases align to TRBD2. The CDR3 runs 15 residues. Germline values: CDR1 SGHTA, CDR2 FQGNSA. Losses at the gene ends were 5 bases for V and 4 bases for J; bases not matched to a gene: 9. The DNA of the CDR3 is TGTGCCAGCAGCCCGCAAGCGGGAGTGGGAGAGACCCAGTACTTC. Translating it yields CASSPQAGVGETQYF.

This chain connects TRBV7-8 to TRBJ2-5; 13 bases line up with TRBD2. This CDR3 is built from 17 residues. Germline V CDR1 and CDR2: SGHVS, FQNEAQ. Unmatched junction bases numbered 8, after V lost 1 base and J lost 6 bases. The CDR3 DNA follows: TGTGCCAGCAGCTTAGGACTAGCGGGGGGCCTAAGGAAGACCCAGTACTTC. Its translation is CASSLGLAGGLRKTQYF.

V usage is TRBV11-2 and J usage is TRBJ2-7, with 8 nucleotides matching TRBD1. This CDR3 comprises 14 residues. With V trimmed by 5 bases and J by 2 bases, 5 bases remained unmatched. Looked up from germline, CDR1 is SGHAT and CDR2 is FQNNGV. This CDR3 reads CASSPRQGPYEQYF. DNA of the CDR3: TGTGCCAGCAGCCCCCGACAGGGGCCCTACGAGCAGTACTTC.